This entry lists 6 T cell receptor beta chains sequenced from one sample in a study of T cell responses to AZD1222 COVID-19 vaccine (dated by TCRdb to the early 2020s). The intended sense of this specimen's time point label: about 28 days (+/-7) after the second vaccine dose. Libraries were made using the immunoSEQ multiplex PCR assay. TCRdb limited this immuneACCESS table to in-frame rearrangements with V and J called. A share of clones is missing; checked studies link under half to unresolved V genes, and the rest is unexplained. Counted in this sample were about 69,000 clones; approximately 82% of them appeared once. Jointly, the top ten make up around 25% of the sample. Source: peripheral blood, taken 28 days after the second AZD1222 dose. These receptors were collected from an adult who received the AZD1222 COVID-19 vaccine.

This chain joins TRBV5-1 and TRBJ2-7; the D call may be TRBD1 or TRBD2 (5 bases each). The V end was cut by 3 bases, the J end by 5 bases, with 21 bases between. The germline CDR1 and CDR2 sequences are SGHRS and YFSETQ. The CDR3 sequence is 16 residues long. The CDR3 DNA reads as TGCGCCAGCAGCTGGGGTTCAAGCAATAGAGGGGACGAGCAGTACTTC. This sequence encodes CASSWGSSNRGDEQYF.

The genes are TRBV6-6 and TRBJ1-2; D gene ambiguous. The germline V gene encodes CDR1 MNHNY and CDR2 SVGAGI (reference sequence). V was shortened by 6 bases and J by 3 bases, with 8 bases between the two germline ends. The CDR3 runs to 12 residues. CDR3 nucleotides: TGTGCCAGCAGCTCAGCCGACTATGGCTACACCTTC. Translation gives CASSSADYGYTF.

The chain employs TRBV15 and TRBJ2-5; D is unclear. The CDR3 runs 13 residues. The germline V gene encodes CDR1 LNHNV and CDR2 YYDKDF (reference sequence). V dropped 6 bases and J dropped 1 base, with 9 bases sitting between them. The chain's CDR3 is CATRAAPQETQYF. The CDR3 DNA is TGTGCCACCAGGGCCGCGCCCCAAGAGACCCAGTACTTC.

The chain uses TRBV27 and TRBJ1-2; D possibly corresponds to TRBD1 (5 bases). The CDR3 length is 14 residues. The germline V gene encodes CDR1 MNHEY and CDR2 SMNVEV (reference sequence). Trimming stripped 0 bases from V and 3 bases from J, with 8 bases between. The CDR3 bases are TGTGCCAGCAGTTTATCGTGGGGGGACTATGGCTACACCTTC. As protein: CASSLSWGDYGYTF.

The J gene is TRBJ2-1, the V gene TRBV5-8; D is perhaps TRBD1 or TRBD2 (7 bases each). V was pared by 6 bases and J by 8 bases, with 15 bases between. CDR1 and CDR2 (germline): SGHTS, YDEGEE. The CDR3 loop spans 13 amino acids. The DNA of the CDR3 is TGTGCCAGCACCCCGACAGGGAGGGATGAGCAGTTCTTC. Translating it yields CASTPTGRDEQFF.

DNA of the CDR3: TGTGCCAGCAGCCGAGAGCGGGATAAATACACCGGGGAGCTGTTTTTT. Translation gives CASSRERDKYTGELFF. V is TRBV7-6 and J is TRBJ2-2, with 7 bases identical to TRBD2. This CDR3 spans 16 amino acids. V lost 5 bases and J lost 3; bases outside the gene matches: 9. Germline values: CDR1 SGHVS, CDR2 FNYEAQ. Looking up the rest from reference TRBV7-6 and TRBJ2-2 gives the full variable domain: GAGVSQSPRYKVTKRGQDVALRCDPISGHVSLYWYRQALGQGPEFLTYFNYEAQQDKSGLPNDRFSAERPEGSISTLTIQRTEQRDSAMYRCASSRERDKYTGELFFGEGSRLTVL.